Listed below are T cell receptor beta chains from one sample, sequenced in a study of blood T cell repertoires in COVID-19. This table comes from immunoSEQ multiplex PCR, and its TCRdb copy is limited to in-frame clones, with some not included. Of roughly 200,000 clones listed, 70% to 90% are singletons. The sequenced material came from PBMCs or T cells enriched from blood (not recorded which). All receptors derive from a man aged 30 to 45 who had recovered from COVID-19. The CDR3 runs from the conserved cysteine through the conserved F or W. D genes are given only for firm matches. The size of a clone is reported for some rows only, either as once, few or many, or as a class for expanded clones.

>NA|NA|TRBV6-5|TRBJ1-2
CASSYGRVGYGYTF
TGTGCCAGCAGTTACGGCAGGGTGGGGTATGGCTACACCTTC
>NA|TRBD1|TRBV7-6|TRBJ1-1
CASGTGQDKPGHTEAFF
TGTGCCAGCGGAACAGGACAGGACAAGCCGGGTCACACTGAAGCTTTCTTT
>NA|NA|TRBV12-3/TRBV12-4|TRBJ1-2
CASSFRENYGYTF
TGTGCCAGCAGTTTCAGGGAAAACTATGGCTACACCTTC
>NA|TRBD1|TRBV18|TRBJ2-7
CASSPQGAGGSYEQYF
TGTGCCAGCTCACCACAGGGGGCTGGGGGCTCCTACGAGCAGTACTTC
>NA|TRBD2|TRBV29-1|TRBJ2-4
CSVSRLAGLAKNIQYF
TGCAGCGTTTCACGACTAGCGGGCCTAGCCAAAAACATTCAGTACTTC
>NA|TRBD2|TRBV7-2|TRBJ2-5
CASSLSRGLALGETQYF
TGTGCCAGCAGCTTATCTCGGGGACTAGCTTTGGGGGAGACCCAGTACTTC
>NA|TRBD1|TRBV5-4|TRBJ2-7
CASSARDRNSYEQYF
TGTGCCAGCAGCGCCCGGGACAGAAACTCCTACGAGCAGTACTTC
>NA|NA|TRBV5-1|TRBJ1-2
CASSFTQNYGYTF
TGCGCCAGCAGCTTTACACAAAACTATGGCTACACCTTC
>NA|TRBD1|TRBV3-1/TRBV3-2|TRBJ1-4
CASSQGDRLNEKLFF
TGTGCCAGCAGCCAAGGGGACAGATTAAATGAAAAACTGTTTTTT
>NA|TRBD1|TRBV7-9|TRBJ1-2
CASSLPMLDRGGYTF
TGTGCCAGCAGCTTACCGATGTTGGACAGGGGTGGCTACACCTTC
>NA|NA|TRBV5-1|TRBJ1-1
CASTSMGAGNTEAFF
TGCGCCAGCACCTCAATGGGGGCAGGGAACACTGAAGCTTTCTTT
>NA|TRBD2|TRBV27|TRBJ2-7
CASSPGTSGTYEQYF
TGTGCCAGCAGTCCCGGGACTAGCGGCACCTACGAGCAGTACTTC
>NA|NA|TRBV5-1|TRBJ1-1
CASSLDTGIEAFF
TGCGCCAGCAGCTTGGACACGGGTATTGAAGCTTTCTTT
>NA|NA|TRBV9|TRBJ1-1
CASSVLGSTEAFF
TGTGCCAGCAGCGTACTGGGGAGCACTGAAGCTTTCTTT
>NA|NA|TRBV30|TRBJ1-1
CAWSVGGYEAFF
TGTGCCTGGAGTGTTGGAGGCTATGAAGCTTTCTTT
>NA|TRBD1|TRBV20-1|TRBJ2-1
CSASRDRGDYNEQFF
TGCAGTGCTAGTCGCGACAGGGGAGATTACAATGAGCAGTTCTTC
>NA|TRBD1|TRBV9|TRBJ2-1
CASSGGTGGYNEQFF
TGTGCCAGCAGCGGAGGCACAGGGGGCTACAATGAGCAGTTCTTC
>NA|TRBD1|TRBV6-1|TRBJ2-7
CASSDQRDRGRVYEQYF
TGTGCCAGCAGTGACCAGCGGGACAGGGGGCGAGTCTACGAGCAGTACTTC
>NA|NA|TRBV24-1|TRBJ2-7
CATSDSNPFRGNSYEQYF
TGTGCCACCAGTGATTCCAATCCCTTCAGGGGCAACTCCTACGAGCAGTACTTC
>NA|TRBD2|TRBV4-2|TRBJ2-3
CASSQEASGGAADTQYF
TGTGCCAGCAGCCAAGAAGCTAGCGGGGGGGCAGCAGATACGCAGTATTTT
>few|NA|TRBV6-5|TRBJ1-1
CASSSVNTEAFF
TGTGCCAGCAGTTCAGTGAACACTGAAGCTTTCTTT
>NA|TRBD2|TRBV6-5|TRBJ2-1
CASRFSGGNEQFF
TGTGCCAGCAGATTTAGCGGGGGGAATGAGCAGTTCTTC
>NA|TRBD2|TRBV9|TRBJ2-5
CASSPPGLATQYF
TGTGCCAGCAGCCCCCCCGGACTAGCTACCCAGTACTTC
>NA|NA|TRBV3-1/TRBV3-2|TRBJ1-5
CASSQTGYQGPQHF
TGTGCCAGCAGCCAGACAGGCTATCAGGGGCCCCAGCATTTT
>NA|TRBD2|TRBV28|TRBJ2-5
CASRGTSGEETQYF
TGTGCCAGCCGCGGGACTAGCGGAGAAGAGACCCAGTACTTC
>NA|NA|TRBV11-2|TRBJ2-5
CASSSPPGGGEQETQYF
TGTGCCAGCAGCTCTCCCCCTGGTGGCGGGGAACAAGAGACCCAGTACTTC
>NA|NA|TRBV19|TRBJ1-5
CASKGVIQPQHF
TGTGCCAGTAAAGGGGTTATTCAGCCCCAGCATTTT
>NA|TRBD1|TRBV30|TRBJ2-3
CAWSVKGAHTDTQYF
TGTGCCTGGAGTGTAAAGGGGGCTCACACAGATACGCAGTATTTT
>NA|NA|TRBV7-8|TRBJ2-3
CASSPADTQYF
TGTGCCAGCAGCCCCGCAGATACGCAGTATTTT
>NA|NA|TRBV6-2/TRBV6-3|TRBJ2-4
CASSYGIAKNIQYF
TGTGCCAGCAGTTACGGCATAGCCAAAAACATTCAGTACTTC
>NA|NA|TRBV19|TRBJ2-2
CATSFLGAAGELFF
TGTGCCACCTCTTTTCTGGGGGCAGCCGGGGAGCTGTTTTTT
>NA|TRBD2|TRBV5-4|TRBJ2-1
CASSTRTSGSYNEQFF
TGTGCCAGCAGCACCAGGACTAGCGGGTCCTACAATGAGCAGTTCTTC